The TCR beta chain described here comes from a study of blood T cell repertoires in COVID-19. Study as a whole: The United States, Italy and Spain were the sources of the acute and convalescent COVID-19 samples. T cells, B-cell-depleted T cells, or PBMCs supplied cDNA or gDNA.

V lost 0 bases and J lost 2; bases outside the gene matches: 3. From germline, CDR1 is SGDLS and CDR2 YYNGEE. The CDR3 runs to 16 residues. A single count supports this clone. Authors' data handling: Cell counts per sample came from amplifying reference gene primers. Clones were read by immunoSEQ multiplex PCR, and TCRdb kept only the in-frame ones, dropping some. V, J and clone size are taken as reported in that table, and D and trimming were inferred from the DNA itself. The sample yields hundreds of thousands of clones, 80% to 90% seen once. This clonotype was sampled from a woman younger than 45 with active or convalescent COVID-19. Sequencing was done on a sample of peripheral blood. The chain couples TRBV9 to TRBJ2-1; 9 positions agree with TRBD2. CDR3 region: CASSVGASGTYNEQFF. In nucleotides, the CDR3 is TGTGCCAGCAGCGTAGGGGCTAGCGGGACCTACAATGAGCAGTTCTTC.